These 27 T cell receptor beta chains originate from one sample sequenced in a study of cytomegalovirus exposure and HLA in healthy donors. The PCR ran on 60 Vbeta and 13 Jbeta primers. The table came from immunoSEQ multiplex PCR; TCRdb's copy has only in-frame clones and leaves some out. The table includes more than 140,000 clones, 82% detected once. Source material: PBMCs. These TCRs come from a woman between 35 and 50 years old in good health and CMV-seronegative.

V usage is TRBV5-1 and J usage is TRBJ1-6; 10 bases line up with TRBD1. The CDR3 length is 14 residues. The J segment lost 8 bases and the V segment lost 4 bases, leaving 3 bases of the junction unmatched. The germline gives CDR1 SGHRS, CDR2 YFSETQ. The CDR3 DNA reads TGCGCCAGCAGCGCCGGGACAGGGGATTCACCCCTCCACTTT. This gives the protein CASSAGTGDSPLHF.

V and J are TRBV5-6 and TRBJ2-3; weak D call: TRBD2 (5 bases). The CDR3 has 13 residues. Trimming pared 0 bases from V and 5 bases from J, leaving 7 bases between. The germline gives CDR1 SGHDT, CDR2 YYEEEE. CDR3 nucleotides: TGTGCCAGCAGCTTGGTGAGCGGAGATACGCAGTATTTT. It specifies CASSLVSGDTQYF.

The rearrangement joins TRBV4-1 to TRBJ2-7, with 8 bases that match TRBD2. Trimming took 4 bases from V and 4 from J; bases not matched to a gene: 9. Germline CDR1 and CDR2: MGHRA and YSYEKL. CDR3 length: 15 residues. This CDR3 reads CASSPLDSGTYEQYF. The CDR3 nucleotides are TGCGCCAGCAGCCCCCTGGATAGCGGGACATACGAGCAGTACTTC.

The chain recombines TRBV13 with TRBJ2-2; TRBD1 might be the D (6 bases). This CDR3 contains 16 residues. Germline V gene data show CDR1 as PRHDT and CDR2 as FYEKMQ (reference sequence). V lost 1 base and J 2 bases, leaving 11 bases between the germline ends. The CDR3 loop is CASSLVQGLNTGELFF. The CDR3 DNA is TGTGCCAGCAGCTTAGTTCAGGGGCTTAACACCGGGGAGCTGTTTTTT.

V gene TRBV4-2 combines with J gene TRBJ2-1, with D tentatively TRBD2 (5 bases). With 4 bases removed from V and 9 bases from J, the gap between germline ends came to 13 bases. The CDR3 is made up of 13 amino acids. Germline V gene data show CDR1 as LGHNA and CDR2 as YNFKEQ. The CDR3 sequence: CASSPRGGGEQFF. The CDR3 nucleotides read TGTGCCAGCAGCCCTAGAGGAGGAGGTGAGCAGTTCTTC.

J is TRBJ2-1 and V is TRBV28, with D perhaps TRBD2 (5 bases). The ends were cut back, 1 base at V and 7 bases at J, with 14 bases in the middle. Per germline, CDR1 MDHEN and CDR2 SYDVKM. This CDR3 has 15 residues. In nucleotides, the CDR3 is TGTGCCAGCAGTTTATCGCGCGGGTGGGATAATGAGCAGTTCTTC. Its translation is CASSLSRGWDNEQFF.

The chain joins TRBV7-9 to TRBJ1-2; 11 bases match TRBD1. CDR1 is SEHNR, CDR2 FQNEAQ, per germline (reference sequence). The CDR3 has 15 residues. J was trimmed by 7 bases and V by 5 bases; bases with no gene match: 9. Here the CDR3 reads CASSASGTGGIGYTF. CDR3 DNA sequence: TGTGCCAGCAGCGCATCTGGGACAGGGGGTATTGGCTACACCTTC.

This chain connects TRBV15 to TRBJ2-3, with 9 bases fitting TRBD2. The CDR3 has 16 residues. With 1 base clipped from V and 5 bases from J, the junction kept 7 bases outside the gene matches. Germline V gene lookup returns CDR1 LNHNV and CDR2 YYDKDF (reference sequence). CDR3 region: CATSRVGSGRKDTQYF. Written as DNA, the CDR3 is TGTGCCACCAGCAGAGTAGGGAGCGGGAGGAAAGATACGCAGTATTTT.

About this clone: The same CDR3 arises from other DNA sequences in this sample as well. The chain has TRBV28 and TRBJ1-2; the match to TRBD1 covers 8 bases. Germline V gives CDR1 MDHEN, CDR2 SYDVKM. V was pared by 2 bases and J by 10 bases, with 6 bases of the junction left unmatched. The CDR3 length is 13 residues. The CDR3 DNA follows: TGTGCCAGCAGTTTACCGGGACAGGTTGACTACACCTTC. It translates to CASSLPGQVDYTF.

The chain is built from TRBV28 and TRBJ2-7, with D hard to call. CDR1 and CDR2 (germline): MDHEN, SYDVKM. CDR3 length: 13 amino acids. V dropped 2 bases and J dropped 2 bases, with 7 bases sitting between them. CDR3 amino acids: CASSLTQTYEQYF. In nucleotides, the CDR3 is TGTGCCAGCAGTTTAACACAGACCTACGAGCAGTACTTC.

The chain carries TRBV11-1 and TRBJ2-5, with D perhaps TRBD1 (6 bases). This CDR3 has 13 residues. Germline lookup yields CDR1 SGHAT and CDR2 FQDESV (reference sequence). Trimming left V 1 base short and J 5 bases short, with 8 bases between. The CDR3 region is CASSLDRAETQYF. The CDR3 nucleotides read TGTGCCAGCAGCTTAGACAGGGCCGAGACCCAGTACTTC.

The chain carries TRBV27 and TRBJ2-5; D may be TRBD1 (6 bases). The DNA end is more similar to TRBJ2-7, so the J call may be wrong. The CDR3 has 14 residues. Germline assignment: CDR1 MNHEY and CDR2 SMNVEV (reference sequence). The CDR3 coding sequence is TGTGCCAGCAGTTTAACCCAGGGGCCCTACGAGCAGTACTTC. It is translated as CASSLTQGPYEQYF.

This clone was counted between two and nine times. Lacking the conserved final phenylalanine or tryptophan, this CDR3 likely reflects a read error. Because the CDR3's place on the DNA is in doubt, the DNA is left out and the CDR3 is given as listed by TCRdb. The V and J genes are TRBV2 and TRBJ1-2; the D call TRBD1 from the table was never checked on the DNA. The CDR3 totals 12 residues, both ends included. The germline gives CDR1 SNHLY, CDR2 FYNNEI. The CDR3 loop reads CASSGHTGVARL.

The chain couples TRBV2 to TRBJ2-1; 7 bases map to TRBD2. V lost 7 bases, J lost 6 bases, and 6 bases stayed unmatched. Germline V CDR1 and CDR2: SNHLY, FYNNEI. This CDR3 has 13 amino acids. CDR3 in DNA: TGTGCCAGCATTGGGGGGGTCCTCAATGAGCAGTTCTTC. It specifies CASIGGVLNEQFF.

This clone was counted only a few times. The chain employs TRBV2 and TRBJ1-1; TRBD1 might be the D (5 bases). This CDR3 is 12 amino acids long. Trimming stripped 5 bases from V and 1 base from J, with 5 bases between. Germline V gene data show CDR1 as SNHLY and CDR2 as FYNNEI. The CDR3 nucleotides read TGTGCCAGCAGTCAGGGGAACACTGAAGCTTTCTTT. Translating gives CASSQGNTEAFF.

J is TRBJ2-7 and V is TRBV2, with 7 bases fitting TRBD1. Trimming removed 5 bases from V and 3 bases from J; junction bases left unmatched: 10. Germline V CDR1 and CDR2: SNHLY, FYNNEI. The CDR3 loop spans 15 amino acids. Written as DNA, the CDR3 is TGTGCCAGCAGTCGGACAGGAACAGTAGACTACGAGCAGTACTTC. Translated: CASSRTGTVDYEQYF.

The rearrangement uses TRBV2 and TRBJ1-1; D is unclear. CDR3 length equals 13 residues. Trimming took off 7 bases at V and 4 bases at J, with 13 bases between the two ends. The germline gives CDR1 SNHLY, CDR2 FYNNEI. CDR3 sequence: CASILSLGTEAFF. In nucleotides, the CDR3 is TGTGCCAGCATCCTAAGTCTTGGCACTGAAGCTTTCTTT.

This chain's CDR3 is CASSYPQGNAGANVLTF. CDR3 nucleotide sequence: TGTGCCAGCAGCTACCCACAGGGTAATGCTGGGGCCAACGTCCTGACTTTC. The V and J genes are TRBV9 and TRBJ2-6, with D tentatively TRBD1 (6 bases). V gave up 4 bases and J gave up 2 bases, with 16 bases separating them. Germline values: CDR1 SGDLS, CDR2 YYNGEE. The CDR3 extends over 17 amino acids.

This chain connects TRBV19 to TRBJ1-2; D may be TRBD1 (5 bases). The CDR3 spans 15 residues. V was pared by 5 bases and J by 2 bases, with 15 bases between. Per the germline V gene, CDR1 is LNHDA and CDR2 is SQIVND (reference sequence). As DNA, the CDR3 is TGTGCCAGTAGTGTCGCCGGAGCAGGGAACTATGGCTACACCTTC. Translated, it gives CASSVAGAGNYGYTF.

V is TRBV2 and J is TRBJ2-3; TRBD2 is a possible D gene (5 bases). The CDR3 has 13 residues. In germline, CDR1 is SNHLY, CDR2 FYNNEI. Trimming left V 7 bases short and J 6 bases short, with 14 bases between. The CDR3 sequence is CASKASRSDTQYF. DNA of the CDR3: TGTGCCAGCAAGGCTAGCCGTTCGGATACGCAGTATTTT.

This rearrangement joins TRBV10-2 to TRBJ2-3, with D possibly matching TRBD1 (5 bases). Trimming cost V 7 bases and J 10 bases, with 18 bases left between them. In germline, CDR1 is WSHSY, CDR2 SAAADI. The CDR3 runs 13 residues. CDR3 loop: CASTSRYGASQYF. The CDR3 DNA reads as TGCGCCAGCACGTCGAGGTATGGGGCCTCGCAGTATTTT.

This rearrangement joins TRBV6-1 to TRBJ1-1; weak D call: TRBD1 (5 bases). The V gene lost 0 bases and the J gene lost 8 bases, with 7 bases spanning the gap. The CDR3 is 12 residues long. Germline CDR1 reads MNHNS; CDR2 reads SASEGT. For the CDR3, the DNA is TGTGCCAGCAGTGAAGCAAAGGGGGAAGCTTTCTTT. Amino acid sequence: CASSEAKGEAFF.

The genes are TRBV29-1 and TRBJ1-5; the D gene is possibly TRBD1 (6 bases). V was pared by 1 base and J by 6 bases, with 22 bases between. Looked up from germline, CDR1 is SQVTM and CDR2 is ANQGSEA. There are 17 residues in the CDR3. This chain's CDR3 is CSVEVPVGAVGSQPQHF. The CDR3 DNA reads TGCAGCGTTGAAGTTCCCGTGGGGGCTGTGGGCAGTCAGCCCCAGCATTTT.

The chain uses TRBV29-1 and TRBJ2-2; 7 positions match TRBD2. Trimming took 6 bases from V and 7 from J; bases not matched to a gene: 11. The germline V gene encodes CDR1 SQVTM and CDR2 ANQGSEA. The CDR3 consists of 14 residues. CDR3 in amino acids: CSVEAGDVIGELFF. CDR3 coding DNA: TGCAGCGTGGAGGCGGGAGATGTAATCGGGGAGCTGTTTTTT.

V is TRBV7-2 and J is TRBJ2-1; perhaps TRBD2 as D (6 bases). The CDR3 totals 14 residues. Germline V gene data show CDR1 as SGHTA and CDR2 as FQGNSA. Trimming took 3 bases from V and 15 from J, leaving 21 bases between them. The chain's CDR3 is CASSFRGLPQEPFF. The CDR3 DNA follows: TGTGCCAGCAGCTTTCGGGGACTCCCCCAGGAACCGTTCTTC.

The chain combines TRBV11-1 with TRBJ2-7; 7 bases match TRBD2. V shed 5 bases, J shed 6 bases, and the junction held 13 bases outside the gene matches. Germline V gene lookup returns CDR1 SGHAT and CDR2 FQDESV (reference sequence). CDR3 length: 15 residues. CDR3 amino acids: CASSPTSWGRGEQYF. In DNA, the CDR3 is TGTGCCAGCAGCCCGACTAGCTGGGGACGAGGCGAGCAGTACTTC. The variable domain in full, completed from reference TRBV11-1 and TRBJ2-7, reads EAEVAQSPRYKITEKSQAVAFWCDPISGHATLYWYRQILGQGPELLVQFQDESVVDDSQLPKDRFSAERLKGVDSTLKIQPAELGDSAMYLCASSPTSWGRGEQYFGPGTRLTVT.

The CDR3 nucleotides are TGTGCCAGCAGCGACCAATACGCCAACCAGGGTATAGATACGCAGTATTTT. This translates into CASSDQYANQGIDTQYF. The chain uses TRBV5-6 and TRBJ2-3; D perhaps matches TRBD1 (5 bases). This CDR3 comprises 17 residues. Germline V lookup: CDR1 SGHDT, CDR2 YYEEEE. V was pared by 4 bases and J by 5 bases, with 23 bases between.